This T cell receptor beta chain was sequenced in a study of beta chain features in type 1 diabetes. Study findings and constraints: PCR, the amplification step, might favor shorter templates, equally in patients and controls. Moderate but significant shortening of TCRB CDR3s was recorded in all four CD4+ subsets from Type 1 diabetes patients.

Germline CDR1 and CDR2: MNHEY and SMNVEV (reference sequence). CDR3 length: 13 amino acids. Trimming stripped 4 bases from V and 2 bases from J, with 8 bases between. In the case of this clone: No antigen is known for it.

What was sequenced were expressed TCRB transcripts, since all of the isolated RNA had been reverse transcribed. Assay: immunoSEQ multiplex PCR; the TCRdb copy retains only in-frame clones and omits some. Of 130,000 to 150,000 clones in the sample, about 44% were seen once. The source of this sequence is a man aged 18 to 29 in good health. Sequencing input: Tregs from blood. The rearrangement joins TRBV27 to TRBJ1-2; a possible D gene is TRBD1 (6 bases). The DNA for the CDR3 is TGTGCCAGCAGTTACAGGGCGAACTATGGCTACACCTTC. Encoded protein: CASSYRANYGYTF.